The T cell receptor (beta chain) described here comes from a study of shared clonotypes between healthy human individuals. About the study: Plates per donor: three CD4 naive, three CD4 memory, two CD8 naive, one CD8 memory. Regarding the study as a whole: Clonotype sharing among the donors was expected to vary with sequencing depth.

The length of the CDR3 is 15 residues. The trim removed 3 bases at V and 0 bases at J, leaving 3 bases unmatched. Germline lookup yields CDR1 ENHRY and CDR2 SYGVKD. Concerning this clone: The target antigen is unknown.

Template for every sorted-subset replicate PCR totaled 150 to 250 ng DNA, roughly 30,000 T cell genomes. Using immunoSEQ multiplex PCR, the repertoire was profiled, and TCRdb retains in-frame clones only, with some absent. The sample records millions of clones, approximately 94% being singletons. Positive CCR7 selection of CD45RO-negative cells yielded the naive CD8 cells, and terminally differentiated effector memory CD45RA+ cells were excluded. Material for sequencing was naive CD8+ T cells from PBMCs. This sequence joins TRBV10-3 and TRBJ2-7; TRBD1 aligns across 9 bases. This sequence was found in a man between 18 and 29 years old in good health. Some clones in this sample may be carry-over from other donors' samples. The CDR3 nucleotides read TGTGCCATCAGTGATATGGGACAGGGCTCCTACGAGCAGTACTTC. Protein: CAISDMGQGSYEQYF.